These T cell receptor beta chains were read from a single sample in a study of blood T cell repertoires in COVID-19. Here immunoSEQ multiplex PCR was the method, and the copy in TCRdb shows in-frame clones only, minus some. The sample has about 150,000 clones, more than 75% seen once; the top ten hold over 12%. Sequences were obtained from peripheral blood. The source of these receptors is a human donor with acute or convalescent COVID-19. The donor label of this sample is uncertain. Both conserved end residues are part of each CDR3.

j_call v_call cdr3_aa
TRBJ1-4 TRBV5-1 CASSAGSGDEKLFF
TRBJ2-1 TRBV7-9 CASSPRGLVRYNEQFF
TRBJ2-2 TRBV7-3 CASSPWTANTGELFF
TRBJ1-2 TRBV5-6 CASSPRTGDGYTF
TRBJ1-1 TRBV2 CASSDGGNRGAFF
TRBJ2-3 TRBV29-1 CSVDGGARTDTQYF
TRBJ1-4 TRBV6-5 CASSTGGGNEKLFF
TRBJ2-1 TRBV19 CASSTGSGEQFF
TRBJ1-2 TRBV18 CASSPPGDYYGYTF
TRBJ1-6 TRBV5-4 CASTRPPLHF
TRBJ1-4 TRBV30 CAWSTGTDNEKLFF
TRBJ2-1 TRBV7-2 CASSSTGQQYNEQFF
TRBJ1-2 TRBV29-1 CSVGVREGGYTF
TRBJ1-6 TRBV2 CASTDTPLGPLHF
TRBJ2-2 TRBV30 CAWSVGVGELFF
TRBJ2-3 TRBV12-3/TRBV12-4 CASSQQGGDTQYF
TRBJ1-4 TRBV2 CASSEDGRPNEKLFF
TRBJ1-2 TRBV4-2 CASSQDLLGRGSGYGYTF
TRBJ2-7 TRBV5-8 CASSGGWGAGALREQYF
TRBJ2-3 TRBV5-5 CASGGYWQDTQYF
TRBJ1-2 TRBV19 CASSLPDRGLVGYTF
TRBJ2-5 TRBV6-6 CASTGTVQETQYF
TRBJ1-2 TRBV9 CASSSTPSGGRGDGYTF
TRBJ2-1 TRBV25-1 CASSSLAGTSYNEQFF
TRBJ2-7 TRBV2 CASRQTSGGANEQYF
TRBJ1-3 TRBV5-6 CASSRNGIDSGNTIYF